One and the same sample provided the 32 T cell receptor beta chains below, sequenced in a study of somatic mutations in cytotoxic T cells in rheumatoid arthritis. Some clones are missing from TCRdb's copy, which holds only in-frame ones; the method was immunoSEQ multiplex PCR. The sample yields approximately 19,000 clones, about 80% seen once. The sample comprised CD8+ T cells sorted from blood. Receptors originate from an adult with rheumatoid arthritis.

This clone was observed once. The chain combines TRBV5-4 with TRBJ2-1, with D hard to call. The CDR3 spans 13 residues. CDR1 and CDR2 (germline): SGHNT, YYREEE (reference sequence). Deletions cut 2 bases from V and 1 base from J, with 4 bases between. The CDR3 coding sequence is TGTGCCAGCAGCTTCGGTTCCTACAATGAGCAGTTCTTC. The encoded protein is CASSFGSYNEQFF.

The rearrangement uses TRBV5-6 and TRBJ1-5; D perhaps matches TRBD1 (5 bases). CDR1 is SGHDT and CDR2 is YYEEEE in the germline V gene. Trimming took 3 bases from V and 6 from J, leaving 22 bases between them. The CDR3 totals 17 residues. CDR3 sequence: CASSSNTGTFRGQPQHF. CDR3 DNA: TGTGCCAGCAGCTCCAACACCGGGACCTTTAGGGGTCAGCCCCAGCATTTT.

The V and J genes are TRBV19 and TRBJ1-3, with D possibly TRBD1 on 5 matching bases. The CDR3 consists of 13 residues. Germline V gene sequence: CDR1 LNHDA, CDR2 SQIVND (reference sequence). V was cut by 3 bases and J by 8 bases, with 11 bases left in between. In DNA, the CDR3 is TGTGCCAGTAGTATCGGGGAAGGGGACACCATATATTTT. Translating gives CASSIGEGDTIYF. The full variable domain, its missing parts supplied by reference TRBV19 and TRBJ1-3, is DGGITQSPKYLFRKEGQNVTLSCEQNLNHDAMYWYRQDPGQGLRLIYYSQIVNDFQKGDIAEGYSVSREKKESFPLTVTSAQKNPTAFYLCASSIGEGDTIYFGEGSWLTVV.

In this sample, this clone turned up a few times. The gene calls are TRBV4-1 and TRBJ1-2; D unresolved. This CDR3 spans 13 amino acids. In germline, CDR1 is MGHRA, CDR2 YSYEKL. V dropped 0 bases and J dropped 4 bases, with 6 bases sitting between them. The CDR3 spells CASSQEQIYGYTF. The DNA for the CDR3 is TGCGCCAGCAGCCAAGAACAGATCTATGGCTACACCTTC.

The chain couples TRBV30 to TRBJ2-5; D perhaps matches TRBD1 (6 bases). TRBJ2-7 matches the DNA end more closely, so the J call is doubtful. This CDR3 region has 13 residues. CDR1 GTSNPN and CDR2 SVGIG come from the germline V gene (reference sequence). The CDR3 nucleotides read TGTGCCTGGAGCAATACAGGGTTACGCGAGCAGTACTTC. Translating it yields CAWSNTGLREQYF.

V usage is TRBV27 and J usage is TRBJ2-7, with D possibly TRBD2 on 5 matching bases. The CDR3 loop spans 13 amino acids. The V end was cut by 3 bases, the J end by 7 bases, with 13 bases between. Germline V gene data show CDR1 as MNHEY and CDR2 as SMNVEV (reference sequence). The CDR3 protein is CASSFGWGVEQYF. In DNA, the CDR3 is TGTGCCAGCAGTTTTGGGTGGGGAGTTGAGCAGTACTTC.

The genes are TRBV11-2 and TRBJ2-2, with D maybe TRBD1 (5 bases). The CDR3 covers 13 residues. Per germline, CDR1 SGHAT and CDR2 FQNNGV. V lost 6 bases to trimming and J lost 1 base, with 6 bases between them. Written as DNA, the CDR3 is TGTGCCAGCAGAGGGGAGAACACCGGGGAGCTGTTTTTT. This sequence encodes CASRGENTGELFF.

This clone was observed a single time. The rearrangement uses TRBV19 and TRBJ2-6; weak D call: TRBD2 (6 bases). Germline lookup yields CDR1 LNHDA and CDR2 SQIVND (reference sequence). V was trimmed by 7 bases and J by 0 bases, leaving 16 bases between them. The CDR3 runs 17 residues. The CDR3 DNA reads as TGTGCCAGTATGCGGGACCCGGGCCTCTCTGGGGCCAACGTCCTGACTTTC. Its protein product is CASMRDPGLSGANVLTF.

The chain combines TRBV5-4 with TRBJ1-2, with D hard to call. Per the germline V gene, CDR1 is SGHNT and CDR2 is YYREEE (reference sequence). The CDR3 has 13 amino acids. V was cut by 1 base and J by 6 bases, with 10 bases left in between. This CDR3 is CASSLNWGDGYTF. CDR3 sequence (DNA): TGTGCCAGCAGCTTGAACTGGGGAGATGGCTACACCTTC.

The V and J genes are TRBV7-6 and TRBJ2-1; no definite D call. The CDR3 totals 13 residues. Germline CDR1 and CDR2: SGHVS and FNYEAQ. The V gene lost 1 base and the J gene lost 5 bases, with 6 bases spanning the gap. The CDR3 loop is CASSLVRDNEQFF. The CDR3, as DNA: TGTGCCAGCAGCTTAGTTAGGGACAATGAGCAGTTCTTC. Together with reference TRBV7-6 and TRBJ2-1, the CDR3 gives the full variable domain: GAGVSQSPRYKVTKRGQDVALRCDPISGHVSLYWYRQALGQGPEFLTYFNYEAQQDKSGLPNDRFSAERPEGSISTLTIQRTEQRDSAMYRCASSLVRDNEQFFGPGTRLTVL.

This clone was observed a few times. This chain joins TRBV30 and TRBJ1-1; no clear D. V was pared by 2 bases and J by 5 bases, with 9 bases between. Per the germline V gene, CDR1 is GTSNPN and CDR2 is SVGIG (reference sequence). CDR3 length: 12 residues. CDR3 nucleotides: TGTGCCTGGAGTCCCTGGAGGACTGAAGCTTTCTTT. Encoded protein: CAWSPWRTEAFF.

The J gene is TRBJ2-2, the V gene TRBV27; 10 nucleotides match TRBD2. The CDR3 contains 16 residues. V dropped 0 bases and J dropped 7; count of bases not matched to a gene: 5. Looked up from germline, CDR1 is MNHEY and CDR2 is SMNVEV (reference sequence). For the CDR3, the DNA is TGTGCCAGCAGTTTATCAGCTAGCGGGAGTTACGGGGAGCTGTTTTTT. Translated: CASSLSASGSYGELFF.

The chain carries TRBV19 and TRBJ2-1; no firm D call. V lost 5 bases and J 2 bases, leaving 13 bases between the germline ends. The CDR3 length is 15 residues. CDR1 is LNHDA and CDR2 is SQIVND in the germline V gene (reference sequence). CDR3 sequence (DNA): TGTGCCAGTAGTGATATAGAGCGCCCCTACAATGAGCAGTTCTTC. Its translation: CASSDIERPYNEQFF.

This clone was recorded a few times. V gene TRBV2 combines with J gene TRBJ1-1; TRBD1 might be the D (6 bases). The V end lost 6 bases, the J end lost 8 bases, and 7 bases lay between the germline ends. The CDR3 loop spans 10 amino acids. The germline CDR1 and CDR2 sequences are SNHLY and FYNNEI. CDR3 residues: CASSTGEAFF. In nucleotides, the CDR3 is TGTGCCAGCAGCACAGGGGAAGCTTTCTTT.

The chain carries TRBV4-1 and TRBJ1-2, with 7 bases lining up with TRBD1. The trim removed 3 bases at V and 8 bases at J, leaving 6 bases unmatched. CDR1 is MGHRA and CDR2 is YSYEKL in the germline V gene. The CDR3 sequence is 13 residues long. DNA of the CDR3: TGCGCCAGCAGCCACACGACACAGGGGGGCTACACCTTC. Protein: CASSHTTQGGYTF.

This clone was seen a few times. This rearrangement joins TRBV4-1 to TRBJ2-1, with 7 positions matching TRBD2. This CDR3 region has 16 residues. V gave up 0 bases and J gave up 3 bases; unmatched junction bases: 5. CDR1 is MGHRA and CDR2 is YSYEKL in the germline V gene. The CDR3 here is CASSQDLRGFYNEQFF. The CDR3 DNA reads as TGCGCCAGCAGCCAAGATTTGCGGGGGTTCTACAATGAGCAGTTCTTC.

This clone was seen a few times. The gene calls are TRBV6-5 and TRBJ1-2; D call uncertain. Looked up from germline, CDR1 is MNHEY and CDR2 is SVGAGI. The CDR3 is made up of 13 amino acids. With 2 bases removed from V and 2 bases from J, the gap between germline ends came to 6 bases. The CDR3 sequence: CASSYTANYGYTF. In nucleotides, the CDR3 is TGTGCCAGCAGTTACACGGCAAACTATGGCTACACCTTC.

V and J are TRBV19 and TRBJ2-7; tentative D call: TRBD2 (5 bases). The CDR3 loop spans 13 amino acids. Germline CDR1 is LNHDA and CDR2 is SQIVND (reference sequence). The V and J ends lost 5 bases and 2 bases respectively, with 10 bases between them. The CDR3 loop reads CASSPGLTYEQYF. CDR3 coding DNA: TGTGCCAGTAGTCCGGGGTTAACCTACGAGCAGTACTTC.

The V gene is TRBV19, the J gene TRBJ2-3, with D tentatively TRBD1 or TRBD2 (5 bases each). The CDR3 spans 16 residues. The V end lost 4 bases, the J end lost 0 bases, and 14 bases lay between the germline ends. The germline V gene encodes CDR1 LNHDA and CDR2 SQIVND (reference sequence). The CDR3 spells CASSNYLGDSTDTQYF. The DNA of the CDR3 is TGTGCCAGTAGTAACTACCTGGGGGACAGCACAGATACGCAGTATTTT.

V is TRBV27 and J is TRBJ1-4; unclear D gene. The germline V and J ends were trimmed by 4 bases and 3 bases, with 15 bases remaining between them. Per the germline V gene, CDR1 is MNHEY and CDR2 is SMNVEV (reference sequence). The length of the CDR3 is 16 residues. The CDR3, as DNA: TGTGCCAGCAGTTCAATCCAAGGGTGGGCTAATGAAAAACTGTTTTTT. Its protein is CASSSIQGWANEKLFF.

This sequence joins TRBV19 and TRBJ1-2; TRBD1 agrees at 7 bases. The germline V gene encodes CDR1 LNHDA and CDR2 SQIVND (reference sequence). The CDR3 is 13 residues long. V dropped 7 bases and J dropped 8; count of bases not matched to a gene: 10. The CDR3 loop reads CASNPSTGDGYTF. For the CDR3, the DNA is TGTGCCAGTAACCCTAGCACAGGGGACGGCTACACCTTC.

This rearrangement joins TRBV4-1 to TRBJ1-2; D remains ambiguous. The CDR3 covers 12 residues. Per germline, CDR1 MGHRA and CDR2 YSYEKL. V was cut by 0 bases and J by 8 bases, with 7 bases left in between. The CDR3 region has the DNA TGCGCCAGCAGCCAAGATCTTGGGGGCTACACCTTC. It codes for CASSQDLGGYTF.

This chain uses TRBV11-2 with TRBJ1-4; TRBD1 might be the D (6 bases). The CDR3 runs 14 residues. Germline V gene sequence: CDR1 SGHAT, CDR2 FQNNGV. Between the trimmed V and J ends, which lost 3 bases and 8 bases, there was a span of 13 bases. CDR3 in amino acids: CASSLTGFGEKLFF. The CDR3 nucleotides are TGTGCCAGCAGCTTGACAGGTTTTGGGGAAAAACTGTTTTTT. Full variable domain (remainder filled in from reference TRBV11-2 and TRBJ1-4): EAGVAQSPRYKIIEKRQSVAFWCNPISGHATLYWYQQILGQGPKLLIQFQNNGVVDDSQLPKDRFSAERLKGVDSTLKIQPAKLEDSAVYLCASSLTGFGEKLFFGSGTQLSVL.

This clone was counted only a few times. The chain joins TRBV6-5 to TRBJ2-7; 8 positions match TRBD2. The CDR3 extends over 13 amino acids. Germline lookup yields CDR1 MNHEY and CDR2 SVGAGI. Trimming took 5 bases from V and 6 from J; bases not matched to a gene: 6. CDR3 sequence: CASSRSGLGEQYF. CDR3 nucleotides: TGTGCCAGCAGTAGATCGGGACTAGGCGAGCAGTACTTC.

This chain links TRBV4-1 with TRBJ1-2; D call uncertain. The germline V gene has CDR1 MGHRA and CDR2 YSYEKL. The CDR3 runs to 15 residues. Trimming stripped 1 base from V and 6 bases from J, with 15 bases between. The CDR3 sequence is CASSQVLQFNDGYTF. The CDR3 nucleotides are TGCGCCAGCAGCCAAGTCTTACAGTTTAATGATGGCTACACCTTC.

The rearrangement links TRBV29-1 to TRBJ2-5, with 14 bases identical to TRBD2. Germline V gene lookup returns CDR1 SQVTM and CDR2 ANQGSEA. V shed 4 bases, J shed 2 bases, and the junction held 12 bases outside the gene matches. CDR3 length equals 18 residues. CDR3 sequence: CSVGGGTSGSLRQETQYF. DNA of the CDR3: TGCAGCGTTGGGGGAGGGACTAGCGGGAGTCTTCGACAAGAGACCCAGTACTTC.

The rearrangement uses TRBV5-1 and TRBJ2-7; no reliable D call. The germline V gene encodes CDR1 SGHRS and CDR2 YFSETQ. The germline V and J ends were trimmed by 2 bases and 5 bases, with 14 bases remaining between them. The CDR3 extends over 14 amino acids. The chain's CDR3 is CASSFDGWVNEQYF. The CDR3 DNA sequence: TGCGCCAGCAGCTTCGACGGGTGGGTGAACGAGCAGTACTTC.

The chain couples TRBV19 to TRBJ2-5; no clear D gene. V was cut by 3 bases and J by 0 bases, with 11 bases left in between. This CDR3 region has 15 residues. The V gene's germline CDR1 is LNHDA and CDR2 SQIVND (reference sequence). CDR3 bases: TGTGCCAGTAGTATGGGCGCCTCGTACCAAGAGACCCAGTACTTC. Amino acids: CASSMGASYQETQYF.

This clone turned up a few times. V and J are TRBV23-1 and TRBJ1-5; D gene unclear. TRBV23-1 has ORF status, its function being uncertain. The CDR3 is 16 amino acids. V was cut by 1 base and J by 6 bases, with 16 bases left in between. The CDR3 DNA reads TGCGCCAGCAGTCAATGGTCGATGGTATATCTTCAGCCCCAGCATTTT. Protein: CASSQWSMVYLQPQHF.

The rearrangement uses TRBV5-4 and TRBJ2-7; D is uncertain. Trimming left V 4 bases short and J 2 bases short, with 10 bases between. The CDR3 spans 13 residues. CDR1 is SGHNT and CDR2 is YYREEE in the germline V gene (reference sequence). CDR3 amino acids: CASSPRDPYEQYF. The DNA of the CDR3 is TGTGCCAGCAGCCCCCGCGACCCCTACGAGCAGTACTTC.

The DNA for the CDR3 is TGTGCCAGCAGCTTTAGCGGGGGGACTCAAGAGACCCAGTACTTC. Translation gives CASSFSGGTQETQYF. The V and J genes are TRBV11-2 and TRBJ2-5, with 10 bases aligning to TRBD2. V shed 3 bases and J 2 bases; nucleotides not matched to a gene: 3. The germline gives CDR1 SGHAT, CDR2 FQNNGV. The CDR3 is made up of 15 amino acids. The variable domain in full, with the rest retrieved from reference TRBV11-2 and TRBJ2-5, is EAGVAQSPRYKIIEKRQSVAFWCNPISGHATLYWYQQILGQGPKLLIQFQNNGVVDDSQLPKDRFSAERLKGVDSTLKIQPAKLEDSAVYLCASSFSGGTQETQYFGPGTRLLVL.

The gene calls are TRBV28 and TRBJ1-5; 7 bases line up with TRBD1. The V gene end was trimmed by 3 bases and the J gene end by 8 bases; junction bases not matched to a gene: 7. There are 14 residues in the CDR3. Germline loops: CDR1 MDHEN, CDR2 SYDVKM. The CDR3 DNA sequence: TGTGCCAGCAGTTTCCGACAGGGTGGCGAGCCCCAGCATTTT. Its protein product is CASSFRQGGEPQHF.